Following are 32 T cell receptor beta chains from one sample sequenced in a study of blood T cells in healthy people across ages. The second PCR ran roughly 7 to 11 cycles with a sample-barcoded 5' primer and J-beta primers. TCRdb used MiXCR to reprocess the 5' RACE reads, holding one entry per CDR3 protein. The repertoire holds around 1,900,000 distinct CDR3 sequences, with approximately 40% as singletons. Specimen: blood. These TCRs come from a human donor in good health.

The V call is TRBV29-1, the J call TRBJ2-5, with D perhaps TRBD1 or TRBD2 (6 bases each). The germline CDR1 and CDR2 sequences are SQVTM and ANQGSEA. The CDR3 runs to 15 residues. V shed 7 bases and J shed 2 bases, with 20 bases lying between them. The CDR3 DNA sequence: TGCAGCGCACCGGTGTGGGGGGCGAGTCAAGAGACCCAGTACTTC. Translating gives CSAPVWGASQETQYF.

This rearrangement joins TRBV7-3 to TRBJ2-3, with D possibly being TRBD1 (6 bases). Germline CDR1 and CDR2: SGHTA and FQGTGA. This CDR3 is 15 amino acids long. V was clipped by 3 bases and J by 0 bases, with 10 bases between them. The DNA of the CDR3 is TGTGCCAGCAGCTTCACAGGGTCTAGCACAGATACGCAGTATTTT. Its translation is CASSFTGSSTDTQYF.

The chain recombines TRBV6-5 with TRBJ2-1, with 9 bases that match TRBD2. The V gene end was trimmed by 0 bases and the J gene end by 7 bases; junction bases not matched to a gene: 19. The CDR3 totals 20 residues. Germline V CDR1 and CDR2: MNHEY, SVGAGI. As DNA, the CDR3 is TGTGCCAGCAGTTACTCGCCCTATCTTAGCGGGGGATGGTTTGGTAATGAGCAGTTCTTC. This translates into CASSYSPYLSGGWFGNEQFF.

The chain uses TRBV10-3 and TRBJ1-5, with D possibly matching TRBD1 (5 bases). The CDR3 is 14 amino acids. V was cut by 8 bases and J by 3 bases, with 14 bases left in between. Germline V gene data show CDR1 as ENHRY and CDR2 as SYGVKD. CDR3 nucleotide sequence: TGTGCCATCCGAGAACGGGGGGACAATCAGCCCCAGCATTTT. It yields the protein CAIRERGDNQPQHF.

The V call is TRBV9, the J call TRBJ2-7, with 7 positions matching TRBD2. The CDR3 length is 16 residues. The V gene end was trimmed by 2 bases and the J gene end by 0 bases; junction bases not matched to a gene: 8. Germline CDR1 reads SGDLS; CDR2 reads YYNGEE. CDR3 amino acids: CASSVVPGTTSYEQYF. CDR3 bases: TGTGCCAGCAGCGTGGTCCCCGGGACTACCTCCTACGAGCAGTACTTC.

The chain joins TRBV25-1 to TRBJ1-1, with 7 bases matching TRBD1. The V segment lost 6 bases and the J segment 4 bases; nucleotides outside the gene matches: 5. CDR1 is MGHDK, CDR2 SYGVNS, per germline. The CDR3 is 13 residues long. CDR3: CASRETGATEAFF. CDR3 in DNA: TGTGCCAGCAGGGAAACAGGGGCCACTGAAGCTTTCTTT.

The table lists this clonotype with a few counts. CDR3 sequence reads: CASSYSETETYEQYF. The CDR3 coding sequence is TGTGCCAGCAGTTACTCGGAGACTGAAACCTACGAGCAGTACTTC. The V call is TRBV6-2 or TRBV6-3, the J call TRBJ2-4; unclear D gene. The better agreement between TRBJ2-7 and the DNA end casts doubt on the J call. Germline CDR1 is MNHEY and CDR2 is SVGEGT. The CDR3 is made up of 15 amino acids.

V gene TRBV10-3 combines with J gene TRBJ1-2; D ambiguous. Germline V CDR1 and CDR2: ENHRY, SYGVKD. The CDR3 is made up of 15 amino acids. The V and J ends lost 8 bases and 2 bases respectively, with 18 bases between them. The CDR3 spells CAIGGNGAFNYGYTF. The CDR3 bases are TGTGCCATCGGCGGGAATGGAGCTTTCAACTATGGCTACACCTTC.

Written as DNA, the CDR3 is TGTGCCGGTAGGCAGCCCCAGCATTTT. Protein: CAGRQPQHF. V is TRBV7-9 and J is TRBJ1-5; D is uncertain. This CDR3 contains 9 residues. V lost 11 bases to trimming and J lost 7 bases, with 6 bases between them. Germline assignment: CDR1 SEHNR and CDR2 FQNEAQ (reference sequence). Supplemented by reference TRBV7-9 and TRBJ1-5, the full variable domain reads DTGVSQNPRHKITKRGQNVTFRCDPISEHNRLYWYRQTLGQGPEFLTYFQNEAQLEKSRLLSDRFSAERPKGSFSTLEIQRTEQGDSAMYLCAGRQPQHFGDGTRLSIL.

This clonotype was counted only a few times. The CDR3 coding sequence is TGTGCCAGCAGTTACTCGGCAGGGGCGGGCGGGCAGCCCCAGCATTTT. Translated: CASSYSAGAGGQPQHF. V usage is TRBV6-6 and J usage is TRBJ1-5; maybe TRBD1 (6 bases). Germline V lookup: CDR1 MNHNY, CDR2 SVGAGI (reference sequence). Trimming shortened V by 0 bases and J by 7 bases, and 16 bases separated the two germline ends. The CDR3 sequence is 16 residues long.

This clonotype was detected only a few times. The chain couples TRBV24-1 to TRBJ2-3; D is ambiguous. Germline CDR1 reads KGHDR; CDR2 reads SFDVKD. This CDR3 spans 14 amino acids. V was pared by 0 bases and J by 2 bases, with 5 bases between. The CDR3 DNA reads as TGTGCCACCAGTGATTTGGCGGACACAGATACGCAGTATTTT. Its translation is CATSDLADTDTQYF.

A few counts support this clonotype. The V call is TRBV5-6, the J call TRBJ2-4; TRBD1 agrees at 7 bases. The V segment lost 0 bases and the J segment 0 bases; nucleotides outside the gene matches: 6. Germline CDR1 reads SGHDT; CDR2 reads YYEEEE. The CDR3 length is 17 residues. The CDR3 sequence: CASSLETGKLAKNIQYF. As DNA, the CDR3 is TGTGCCAGCAGCTTGGAGACAGGGAAACTAGCCAAAAACATTCAGTACTTC.

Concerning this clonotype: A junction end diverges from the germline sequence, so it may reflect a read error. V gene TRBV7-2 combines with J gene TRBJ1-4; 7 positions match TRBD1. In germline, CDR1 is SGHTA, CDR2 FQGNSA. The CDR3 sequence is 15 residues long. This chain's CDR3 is CASSLGRTGNERLFF. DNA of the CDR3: TGTGCCAGCAGCTTAGGAAGGACAGGCAATGAAAGACTGTTTTTT.

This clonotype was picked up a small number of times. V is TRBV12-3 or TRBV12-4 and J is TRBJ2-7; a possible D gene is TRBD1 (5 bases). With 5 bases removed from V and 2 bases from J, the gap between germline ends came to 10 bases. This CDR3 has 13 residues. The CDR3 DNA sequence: TGTGCCAGCAGTAACACAGGTACCTACGAGCAGTACTTC. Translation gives CASSNTGTYEQYF.

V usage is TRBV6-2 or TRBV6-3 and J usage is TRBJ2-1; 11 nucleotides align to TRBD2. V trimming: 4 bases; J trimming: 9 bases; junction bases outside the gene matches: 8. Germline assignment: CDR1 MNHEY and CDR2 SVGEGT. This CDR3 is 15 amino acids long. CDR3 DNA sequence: TGTGCCAGCAGTTTGCTTAGCGGGGGGGTCGCTGAGCAGTTCTTC. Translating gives CASSLLSGGVAEQFF.

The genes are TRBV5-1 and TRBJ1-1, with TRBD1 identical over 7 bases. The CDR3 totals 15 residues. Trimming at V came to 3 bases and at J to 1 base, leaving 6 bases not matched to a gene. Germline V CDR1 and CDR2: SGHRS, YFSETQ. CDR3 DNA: TGCGCCAGCAGCTGGGGGGACAGCCCGAACACTGAAGCTTTCTTT. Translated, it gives CASSWGDSPNTEAFF.

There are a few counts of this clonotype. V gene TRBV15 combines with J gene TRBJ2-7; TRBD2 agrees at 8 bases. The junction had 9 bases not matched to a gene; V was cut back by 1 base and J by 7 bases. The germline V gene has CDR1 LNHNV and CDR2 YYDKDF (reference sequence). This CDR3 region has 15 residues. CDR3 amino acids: CATSRGASGGREQYF. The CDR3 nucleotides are TGTGCCACCAGCAGAGGTGCCAGCGGGGGAAGGGAGCAGTACTTC.

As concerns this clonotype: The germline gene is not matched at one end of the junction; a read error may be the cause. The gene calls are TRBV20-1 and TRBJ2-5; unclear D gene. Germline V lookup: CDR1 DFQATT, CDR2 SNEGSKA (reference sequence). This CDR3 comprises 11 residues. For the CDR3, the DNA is TGCAGTGTTGCCTATCGAGAGACCCAGAACTTC. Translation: CSVAYRETQNF.

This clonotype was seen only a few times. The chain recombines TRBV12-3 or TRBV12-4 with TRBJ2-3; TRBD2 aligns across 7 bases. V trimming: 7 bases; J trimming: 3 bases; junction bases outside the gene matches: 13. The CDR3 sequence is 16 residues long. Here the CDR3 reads CASNPLSGGPTDTQYF. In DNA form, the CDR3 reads TGTGCCAGCAACCCATTATCGGGGGGACCGACAGATACGCAGTATTTT.

The CDR3 loop reads CSVQTGGMYTEAFF. The DNA for the CDR3 is TGCAGCGTTCAAACAGGGGGAATGTACACTGAAGCTTTCTTT. The V and J genes are TRBV29-1 and TRBJ1-1; TRBD1 aligns across 8 bases. The length of the CDR3 is 14 residues. The junction had 8 bases not matched to a gene; V was cut back by 5 bases and J by 3 bases. The V gene's germline CDR1 is SQVTM and CDR2 ANQGSEA. Variable domain in full (rest from reference TRBV29-1 and TRBJ1-1): SAVISQKPSRDICQRGTSLTIQCQVDSQVTMMFWYRQQPGQSLTLIATANQGSEATYESGFVIDKFPISRPNLTFSTLTVSNMSPEDSSIYLCSVQTGGMYTEAFFGQGTRLTVV.

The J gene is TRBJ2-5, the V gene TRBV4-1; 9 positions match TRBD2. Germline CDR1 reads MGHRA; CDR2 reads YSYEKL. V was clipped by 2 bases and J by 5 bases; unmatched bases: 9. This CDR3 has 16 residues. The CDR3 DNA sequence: TGCGCCAGCAGCCAAATCGGGACTAGCTTGGGGGAGACCCAGTACTTC. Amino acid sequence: CASSQIGTSLGETQYF.

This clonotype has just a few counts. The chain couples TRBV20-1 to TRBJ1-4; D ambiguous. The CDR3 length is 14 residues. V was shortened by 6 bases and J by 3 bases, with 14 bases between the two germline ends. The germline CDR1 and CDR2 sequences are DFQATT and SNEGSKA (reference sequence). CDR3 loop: CSATGRPSNEKLFF. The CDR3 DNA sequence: TGCAGTGCGACCGGCCGCCCCTCTAATGAAAAACTGTTTTTT.

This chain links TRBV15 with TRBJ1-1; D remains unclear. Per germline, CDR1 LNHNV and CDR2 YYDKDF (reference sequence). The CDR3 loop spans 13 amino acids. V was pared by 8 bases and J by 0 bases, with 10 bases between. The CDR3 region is CATSIGMNTEAFF. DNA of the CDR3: TGTGCCACCTCAATAGGGATGAACACTGAAGCTTTCTTT.

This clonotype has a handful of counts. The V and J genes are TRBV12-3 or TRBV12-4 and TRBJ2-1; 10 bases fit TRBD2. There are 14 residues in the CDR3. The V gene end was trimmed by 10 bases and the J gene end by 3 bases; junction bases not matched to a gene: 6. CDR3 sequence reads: CATGGLADYNEQFF. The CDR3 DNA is TGTGCCACCGGAGGACTAGCGGACTACAATGAGCAGTTCTTC.

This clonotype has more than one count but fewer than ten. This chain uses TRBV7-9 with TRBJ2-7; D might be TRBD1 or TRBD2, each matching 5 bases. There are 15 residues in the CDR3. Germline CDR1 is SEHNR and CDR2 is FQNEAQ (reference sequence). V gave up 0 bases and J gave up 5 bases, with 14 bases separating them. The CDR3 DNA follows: TGTGCCAGCAGCTTAGCGGGGACCCGGTCAGACGAGCAGTACTTC. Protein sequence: CASSLAGTRSDEQYF.

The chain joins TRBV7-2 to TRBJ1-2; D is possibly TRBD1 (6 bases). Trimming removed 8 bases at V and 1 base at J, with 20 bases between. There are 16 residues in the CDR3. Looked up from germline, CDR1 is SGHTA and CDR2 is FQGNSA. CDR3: CASSYLGGRGNYGYTF. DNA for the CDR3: TGTGCCAGCTCGTATCTGGGGGGCCGGGGTAACTATGGCTACACCTTC.

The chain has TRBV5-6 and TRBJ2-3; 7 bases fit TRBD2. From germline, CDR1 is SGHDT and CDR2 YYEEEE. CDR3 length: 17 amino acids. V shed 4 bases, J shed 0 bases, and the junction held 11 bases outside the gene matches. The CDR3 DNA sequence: TGTGCCAGCAGCCTGCAGACTAGCACTACTAGCACAGATACGCAGTATTTT. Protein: CASSLQTSTTSTDTQYF.

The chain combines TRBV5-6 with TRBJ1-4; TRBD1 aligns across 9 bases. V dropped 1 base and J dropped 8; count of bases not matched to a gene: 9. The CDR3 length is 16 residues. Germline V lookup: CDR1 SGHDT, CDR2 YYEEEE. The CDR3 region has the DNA TGTGCCAGCAGCTTGTTTGACAGGGGGGTTCAGGAAAAACTGTTTTTT. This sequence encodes CASSLFDRGVQEKLFF. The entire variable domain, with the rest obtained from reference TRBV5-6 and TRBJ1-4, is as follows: DAGVTQSPTHLIKTRGQQVTLRCSPKSGHDTVSWYQQALGQGPQFIFQYYEEEERQRGNFPDRFSGHQFPNYSSELNVNALLLGDSALYLCASSLFDRGVQEKLFFGSGTQLSVL.

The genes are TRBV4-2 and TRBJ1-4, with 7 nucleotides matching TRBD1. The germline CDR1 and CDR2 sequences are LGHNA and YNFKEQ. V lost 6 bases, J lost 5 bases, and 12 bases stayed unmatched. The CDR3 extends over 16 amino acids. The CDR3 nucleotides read TGTGCCAGCAGACCAACAGGGGCCTCCCAGAATGAAAAACTGTTTTTT. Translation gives CASRPTGASQNEKLFF.

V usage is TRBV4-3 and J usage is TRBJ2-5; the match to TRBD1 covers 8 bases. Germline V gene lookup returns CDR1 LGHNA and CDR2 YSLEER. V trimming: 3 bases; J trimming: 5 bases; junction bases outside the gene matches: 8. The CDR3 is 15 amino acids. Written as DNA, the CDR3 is TGCGCCAGCAGCCATCAGGGGGCGCGAGATGAGACCCAGTACTTC. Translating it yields CASSHQGARDETQYF.

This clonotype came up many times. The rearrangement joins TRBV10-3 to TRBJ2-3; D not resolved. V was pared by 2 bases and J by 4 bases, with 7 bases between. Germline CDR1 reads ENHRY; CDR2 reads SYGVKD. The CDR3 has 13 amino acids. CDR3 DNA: TGTGCCATCAGTGAGGGATCCCCAGATACGCAGTATTTT. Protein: CAISEGSPDTQYF.

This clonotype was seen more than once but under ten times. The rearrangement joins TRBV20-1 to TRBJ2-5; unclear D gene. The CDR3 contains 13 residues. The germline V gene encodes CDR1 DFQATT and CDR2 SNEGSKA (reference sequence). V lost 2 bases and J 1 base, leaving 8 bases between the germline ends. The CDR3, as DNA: TGCAGTGCTAGATTGGTCGTCCAAGAGACCCAGTACTTC. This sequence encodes CSARLVVQETQYF.